This T cell receptor beta chain is drawn from a study of T cell changes during pregnancy in multiple sclerosis. Clones were sequenced by immunoSEQ multiplex PCR, and TCRdb holds only the in-frame ones, with some missing. This table holds fewer than 50,000 clones, about 88% found once. The V gene's germline CDR1 is SGHRS and CDR2 YFSETQ. Trimming removed 4 bases at V and 4 bases at J, with 9 bases between. The CDR3 is made up of 12 amino acids. V gene TRBV5-1 combines with J gene TRBJ2-7; D perhaps matches TRBD1 (5 bases). This TCR came from a female donor with multiple sclerosis, enrolled in a pregnancy study. The specimen comprised CD8+ T cells from peripheral blood mononuclear cells, sampled in the third trimester of pregnancy. The CDR3 spells CASSHQGYEQYF. CDR3 DNA sequence: TGCGCCAGCAGCCACCAGGGTTACGAGCAGTACTTC.